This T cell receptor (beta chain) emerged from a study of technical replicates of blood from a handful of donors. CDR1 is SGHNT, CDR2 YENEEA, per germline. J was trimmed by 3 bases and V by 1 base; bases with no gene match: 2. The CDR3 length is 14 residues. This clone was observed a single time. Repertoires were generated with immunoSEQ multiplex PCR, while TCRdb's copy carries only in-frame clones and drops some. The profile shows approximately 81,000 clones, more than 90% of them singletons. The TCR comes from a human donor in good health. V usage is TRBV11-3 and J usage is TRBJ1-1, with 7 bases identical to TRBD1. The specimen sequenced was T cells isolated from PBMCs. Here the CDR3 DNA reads TGTGCCAGCAGCTTAGGCACAGGGGACACTGAAGCTTTCTTT. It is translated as CASSLGTGDTEAFF.